Detailed here is one T cell receptor (beta chain). Its antigen is unknown. This entry comes from a study of PD-L1 blockade in urothelial cancer. The wider study: Peripheral blood specimens exhibited a median yield of about 140,000 T cells. Study-wide findings and caveats: A below-median TCR clonality in blood before treatment predicted better survival.

Time point in this sample: pretreatment peripheral blood. Urothelial carcinoma, locally advanced or metastatic, affected the patients. Repertoires were generated with immunoSEQ multiplex PCR, while TCRdb's copy carries only in-frame clones and drops some. The sample contains fewer than 85,000 clones, roughly 84% of which appear only once. V gave up 5 bases and J gave up 2 bases, with 13 bases separating them. Germline V gives CDR1 SGHAT, CDR2 FQNNGV. The CDR3 extends over 14 amino acids. This clonotype originated in a woman aged 70-85 years with urothelial cancer. This chain connects TRBV11-2 to TRBJ2-7, with D possibly TRBD2 on 6 matching bases. This sample comprised PBMCs, obtained around atezolizumab (anti-PD-L1) treatment. The CDR3, as DNA: TGTGCCAGCAGCCGTACTAGGAGGGCCTACGAGCAGTACTTC. It yields the protein CASSRTRRAYEQYF.